The sequence of this T cell receptor (beta chain) was determined in a study of cytomegalovirus exposure and HLA in healthy donors. Looked up from germline, CDR1 is LNHDA and CDR2 is SQIVND (reference sequence). V was clipped by 5 bases and J by 2 bases; unmatched bases: 7. The CDR3 covers 15 residues. Comments on this clone: Its antigen is unknown.

In the PCR, 60 Vbeta and 13 Jbeta primers were used. Assay used: immunoSEQ multiplex PCR; TCRdb lists only in-frame clones, some missing. The table records more than 75,000 clones, roughly four fifths of them present only once. Study outcomes and limitations: Another analysis was done later, and it associated roughly 15,000 TCR beta sequences with HLA alleles at 0.05 false discovery rate.

Each donor was healthy, and each was a bone marrow donor. The rearrangement links TRBV19 to TRBJ2-3, with 7 bases aligning to TRBD1. Sequenced material: PBMCs. The sequence was obtained from a woman younger than 35 in good health and CMV-seropositive. CDR3 amino acids: CASSLLDRDTDTQYF. Here the CDR3 DNA reads TGTGCCAGTAGTCTTCTCGACAGGGACACAGATACGCAGTATTTT.